The T cell receptor (beta chain) under discussion was sequenced for a study of T cells in Graves' hyperthyroidism and ophthalmopathy. Regions amplified from RNA transcripts were the TCR beta CDR3 regions. First-round RT-PCR targeting the TCR CDR3 was performed with the HTBI primer set. One entry per CDR3 protein, called by TCRdb with MiXCR from the multiplex PCR reads. This sample has a few hundred thousand distinct CDR3 sequences, with 20% to 30% found just once. Germline V lookup: CDR1 LGHDT, CDR2 YNNKEL (reference sequence). This CDR3 has 13 amino acids. V lost 10 bases, J lost 3 bases, and 15 bases lay in between. Diagnosis rested on symptoms, serum thyroxine and TRAb, thyroid ultrasound, and orbital computed tomography.

The chain has TRBV3-1 and TRBJ2-5, with D possibly being TRBD1 (6 bases). Sequencing used blood. This TCR derives from a middle-aged man with Graves' hyperthyroidism. The CDR3: CATRGQIKETQYF. DNA for the CDR3: TGTGCCACCCGCGGACAGATAAAAGAGACCCAGTACTTC.